These 17 T cell receptor beta chains came from one sample sequenced in a study of human T cells and chemical hapten exposure. MiXCR, run by TCRdb on the RACE reads, gives a single entry per CDR3 protein. The data show 250,000 or so distinct CDR3 sequences, around 7.3% seen once. Regarding time point: pre-sensitization, week 0. The treatment: therapeutic diphenylcyclopropenone sensitization with weekly scalp DPC. The sequenced sample was whole blood, obtained in connection with sensitization to the hapten diphenylcyclopropenone (DPC). The receptors originated from a man aged 18-30 years with alopecia areata. Some clones in this sample may be carry-over from other donors' samples.

This clonotype came up many times. This rearrangement joins TRBV5-1 to TRBJ2-7; 7 bases fit TRBD1. This CDR3 has 13 residues. The ends lost 6 bases at V and 2 bases at J; junction bases unmatched: 5. CDR1 and CDR2 from the germline V gene are SGHRS and YFSETQ. CDR3 sequence: CASTNDRAYEQYF. The DNA of the CDR3 is TGCGCCAGCACCAATGACAGGGCCTACGAGCAGTACTTC.

The chain recombines TRBV10-3 with TRBJ1-3; the D gene is possibly TRBD1 (6 bases). The V and J ends lost 7 bases and 2 bases respectively, with 12 bases between them. Germline V gene data show CDR1 as ENHRY and CDR2 as SYGVKD. The CDR3 is 14 amino acids. The CDR3 bases are TGTGCCATCATGAAACAGGGAGCTGGAAACACCATATATTTT. It is translated as CAIMKQGAGNTIYF.

This clonotype has only a few counts. This rearrangement joins TRBV6-1 to TRBJ2-5; D is perhaps TRBD1 or TRBD2 (5 bases each). The CDR3 sequence is 13 residues long. Trimming cost V 6 bases and J 1 base, with 9 bases left between them. CDR1 MNHNS and CDR2 SASEGT come from the germline V gene. CDR3 residues: CASREGPQETQYF. The CDR3 nucleotides read TGTGCCAGCAGAGAGGGGCCCCAAGAGACCCAGTACTTC.

The chain couples TRBV11-1 to TRBJ2-3, with 9 bases lining up with TRBD1. The V gene's germline CDR1 is SGHAT and CDR2 FQDESV (reference sequence). The CDR3 totals 16 residues. V trimming: 4 bases; J trimming: 4 bases; junction bases outside the gene matches: 9. CDR3 in DNA: TGTGCCAGCAGCTCGCTAGACAGGGGGAGAGCAGATACGCAGTATTTT. It encodes CASSSLDRGRADTQYF.

The J gene is TRBJ2-7, the V gene TRBV5-1; possible D gene TRBD1, 6 bases. With 0 bases removed from V and 7 bases from J, the gap between germline ends came to 8 bases. Looked up from germline, CDR1 is SGHRS and CDR2 is YFSETQ. The CDR3 runs 12 residues. This chain's CDR3 is CASSLAQGEQYF. In DNA form, the CDR3 reads TGCGCCAGCAGCTTGGCCCAGGGGGAGCAGTACTTC.

This clonotype was recorded at least ten times. This chain uses TRBV10-1 with TRBJ2-2, with D perhaps matching TRBD1 (5 bases). The CDR3 is 15 amino acids. With 3 bases removed from V and 6 bases from J, the gap between germline ends came to 14 bases. Germline CDR1 reads WNHNN; CDR2 reads SYGVQD (reference sequence). The CDR3 DNA reads TGCGCCAGCAGTGAACGTGCAGGGAAGGCCGGGGAGCTGTTTTTT. Its translation is CASSERAGKAGELFF.

This clonotype showed up just a few times. V usage is TRBV5-6 and J usage is TRBJ1-4, with D possibly TRBD1 on 6 matching bases. CDR1 and CDR2 (germline): SGHDT, YYEEEE. The CDR3 runs 14 residues. V dropped 3 bases and J dropped 7 bases, with 13 bases sitting between them. CDR3 coding DNA: TGTGCCAGCAGCTCCACAGGGTTGGGTGAAAAACTGTTTTTT. Encoded protein: CASSSTGLGEKLFF.

In its sample, this clonotype was seen many times. The chain recombines TRBV7-9 with TRBJ2-5; unclear D gene. The germline V and J ends were trimmed by 4 bases and 0 bases, with 3 bases remaining between them. This CDR3 is built from 12 residues. Germline CDR1 and CDR2: SEHNR and FQNEAQ (reference sequence). Written as DNA, the CDR3 is TGTGCCAGCAGCTCCAACCAAGAGACCCAGTACTTC. It yields the protein CASSSNQETQYF.

This chain links TRBV29-1 with TRBJ2-2; 7 positions agree with TRBD2. The CDR3 runs 15 residues. The V segment lost 2 bases and the J segment 4 bases; nucleotides outside the gene matches: 7. Germline CDR1 SQVTM, CDR2 ANQGSEA. CDR3 nucleotide sequence: TGCAGCGTTGAATCGACTCCGGGAGGCACCGGGGAGCTGTTTTTT. Its protein product is CSVESTPGGTGELFF.

This clonotype came up many times. The chain carries TRBV20-1 and TRBJ1-5, with D perhaps TRBD1 (6 bases). The germline V gene has CDR1 DFQATT and CDR2 SNEGSKA (reference sequence). V gave up 0 bases and J gave up 3 bases, with 12 bases separating them. This CDR3 comprises 15 residues. The CDR3 region is CSARDRGGFNQPQHF. DNA for the CDR3: TGCAGTGCTAGAGACCGAGGGGGTTTCAATCAGCCCCAGCATTTT.

The chain carries TRBV28 and TRBJ2-1, with 12 bases matching TRBD2. Germline V gene lookup returns CDR1 MDHEN and CDR2 SYDVKM. V lost 8 bases to trimming and J lost 2 bases; unmatched junction nucleotides: 13. This CDR3 is 18 amino acids long. The CDR3 reads CASELAGTSGYPYNEQFF. The CDR3 coding sequence is TGTGCCAGCGAACTAGCAGGGACTAGCGGGTACCCCTACAATGAGCAGTTCTTC.

This clonotype was seen ten or more times. This chain links TRBV12-3 or TRBV12-4 with TRBJ1-3; D not certain. V lost 7 bases and J lost 0, with 10 bases in between. The CDR3 is made up of 14 amino acids. The chain's CDR3 is CASTIHNSGNTIYF. The CDR3 DNA reads as TGTGCCAGCACTATTCATAACTCTGGAAACACCATATATTTT.

This clonotype was seen a few times. The CDR3: CAINHDRVGGNEQFF. As DNA, the CDR3 is TGTGCCATCAACCACGACAGGGTCGGGGGGAATGAGCAGTTCTTC. This chain uses TRBV10-3 with TRBJ2-1; D tentatively reads TRBD1 or TRBD2 (7 bases each). Trimming cost V 7 bases and J 7 bases, with 20 bases left between them. Germline assignment: CDR1 ENHRY and CDR2 SYGVKD. The CDR3 totals 15 residues.

This clonotype was counted at least ten times. The chain is built from TRBV10-3 and TRBJ2-7; D gene uncertain. CDR1 and CDR2 from the germline V gene are ENHRY and SYGVKD. The ends were cut back, 2 bases at V and 2 bases at J, with 4 bases in the middle. The CDR3 runs to 12 residues. CDR3 bases: TGTGCCATCAGTGAGGGACCCTACGAGCAGTACGTC. Translated: CAISEGPYEQYV.

This clonotype was seen at least ten times. V is TRBV12-3 or TRBV12-4 and J is TRBJ1-2; D gene uncertain. The CDR3 spans 15 residues. Trimming took 1 base from V and 0 from J, leaving 9 bases between them. This CDR3 reads CASSLDGRPNYGYTF. The CDR3 DNA reads TGTGCCAGCAGTTTAGACGGACGGCCTAACTATGGCTACACCTTC.

This clonotype turned up a few times. This rearrangement joins TRBV7-9 to TRBJ2-3; D might be TRBD2 (6 bases). The CDR3 extends over 12 amino acids. Germline CDR1 and CDR2: SEHNR and FQNEAQ (reference sequence). The V end lost 5 bases, the J end lost 5 bases, and 8 bases lay between the germline ends. As DNA, the CDR3 is TGTGCCAGCAGCGAAGCGGGAGATACGCAGTATTTT. Its translation: CASSEAGDTQYF. The variable domain in full, with the rest retrieved from reference TRBV7-9 and TRBJ2-3, is DTGVSQNPRHKITKRGQNVTFRCDPISEHNRLYWYRQTLGQGPEFLTYFQNEAQLEKSRLLSDRFSAERPKGSFSTLEIQRTEQGDSAMYLCASSEAGDTQYFGPGTRLTVL.

This clonotype was seen a single time. The gene calls are TRBV18 and TRBJ1-5; weak D call: TRBD1 (6 bases). The CDR3 has 17 amino acids. The V gene lost 2 bases and the J gene lost 2 bases, with 16 bases spanning the gap. In germline, CDR1 is KGHSH, CDR2 LQKENI. DNA of the CDR3: TGTGCCAGCTCACCATCAGGACAGCTCTGGGGCAATCAGCCCCAGCATTTT. Amino acid sequence: CASSPSGQLWGNQPQHF.